This T cell receptor (beta chain) originates from a study of shared clonotypes between healthy human individuals. Study-wide results and caveats: Only blood samples were collected, and tissue repertoires likely differ.

With regard to this clone: What it binds is not known.

Roughly 30,000 T cell genomes (about 320 ng DNA) went into each PBMC replicate. The repertoire was sequenced with immunoSEQ multiplex PCR; TCRdb's copy has only in-frame clones and lacks some. The sample includes some 510,000 clones, roughly 78% of them seen just once. Donors, healthy HIV-negative adults, lacked recent acute infections or vaccinations. The study used 80 million to 100 million PBMCs per unsorted sample for genomic DNA. The germline V gene encodes CDR1 KGHSH and CDR2 LQKENI. This CDR3 spans 16 amino acids. V lost 4 bases and J lost 5; bases outside the gene matches: 8. The rearrangement joins TRBV18 to TRBJ2-5, with TRBD2 identical over 12 bases. The receptor was derived from a woman aged 35 to 49 in good health. Some clones in this sample may be carry-over from other donors' samples. Sample: PBMCs. Here the CDR3 DNA reads TGTGCCAGCTCACAAAGGACTAGCGGGAATAAGGAGACCCAGTACTTC. Translated: CASSQRTSGNKETQYF.